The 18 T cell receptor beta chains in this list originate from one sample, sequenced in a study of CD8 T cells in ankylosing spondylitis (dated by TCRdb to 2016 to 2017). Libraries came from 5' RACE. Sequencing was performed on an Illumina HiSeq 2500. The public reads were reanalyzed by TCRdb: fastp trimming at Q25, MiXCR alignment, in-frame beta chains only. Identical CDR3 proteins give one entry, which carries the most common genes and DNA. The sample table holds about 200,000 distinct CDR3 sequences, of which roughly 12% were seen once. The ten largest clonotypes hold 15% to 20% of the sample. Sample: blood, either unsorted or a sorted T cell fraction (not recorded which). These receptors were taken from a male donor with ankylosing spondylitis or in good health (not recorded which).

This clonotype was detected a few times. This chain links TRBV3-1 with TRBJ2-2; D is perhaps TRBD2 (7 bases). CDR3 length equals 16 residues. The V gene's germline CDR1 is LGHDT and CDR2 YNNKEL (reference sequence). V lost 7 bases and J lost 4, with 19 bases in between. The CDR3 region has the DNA TGTGCCAGCAACGGAGGGGGAGGGCCCCCCACCGGGGAGCTGTTTTTT. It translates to CASNGGGGPPTGELFF. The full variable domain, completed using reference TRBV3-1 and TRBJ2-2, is DTAVSQTPKYLVTQMGNDKSIKCEQNLGHDTMYWYKQDSKKFLKIMFSYNNKELIINETVPNRFSPKSPDKAHLNLHINSLELGDSAVYFCASNGGGGPPTGELFFGEGSRLTVL.

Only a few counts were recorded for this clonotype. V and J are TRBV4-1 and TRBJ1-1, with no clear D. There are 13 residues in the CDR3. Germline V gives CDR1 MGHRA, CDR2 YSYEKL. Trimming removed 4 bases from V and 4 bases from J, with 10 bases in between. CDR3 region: CASSPAIGTEAFF. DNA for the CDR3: TGCGCCAGCAGCCCCGCCATCGGCACTGAAGCTTTCTTT.

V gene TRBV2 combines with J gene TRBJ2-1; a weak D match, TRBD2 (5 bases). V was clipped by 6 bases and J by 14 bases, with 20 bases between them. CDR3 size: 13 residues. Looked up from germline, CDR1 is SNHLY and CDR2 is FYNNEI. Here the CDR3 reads CASSVPELVAKFF. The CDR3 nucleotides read TGTGCCAGCAGCGTGCCGGAACTAGTCGCCAAGTTCTTC. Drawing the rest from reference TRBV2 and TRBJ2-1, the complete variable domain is EPEVTQTPSHQVTQMGQEVILRCVPISNHLYFYWYRQILGQKVEFLVSFYNNEISEKSEIFDDQFSVERPDGSNFTLKIRSTKLEDSAMYFCASSVPELVAKFFGPGTRLTVL.

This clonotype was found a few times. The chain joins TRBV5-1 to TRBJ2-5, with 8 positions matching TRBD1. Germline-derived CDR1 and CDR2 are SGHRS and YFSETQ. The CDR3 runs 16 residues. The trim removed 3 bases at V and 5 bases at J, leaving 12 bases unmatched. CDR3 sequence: CASSYHAWTGKETQYF. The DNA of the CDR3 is TGCGCCAGCAGCTACCACGCCTGGACAGGGAAGGAGACCCAGTACTTC.

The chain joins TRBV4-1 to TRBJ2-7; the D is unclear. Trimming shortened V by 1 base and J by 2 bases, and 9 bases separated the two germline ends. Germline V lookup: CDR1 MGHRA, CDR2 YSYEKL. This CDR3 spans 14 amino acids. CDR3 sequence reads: CASSQGTSTYEQYF. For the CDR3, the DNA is TGCGCCAGCAGCCAAGGCACTTCGACCTACGAGCAGTACTTC.

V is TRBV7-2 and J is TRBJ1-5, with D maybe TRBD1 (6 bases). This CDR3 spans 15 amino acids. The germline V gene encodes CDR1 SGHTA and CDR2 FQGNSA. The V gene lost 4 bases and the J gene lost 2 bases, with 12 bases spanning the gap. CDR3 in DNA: TGTGCCAGCAGCTCCCTGGGGGCTGGCAATCAGCCCCAGCATTTT. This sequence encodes CASSSLGAGNQPQHF. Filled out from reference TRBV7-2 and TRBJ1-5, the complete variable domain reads GAGVSQSPSNKVTEKGKDVELRCDPISGHTALYWYRQSLGQGLEFLIYFQGNSAPDKSGLPSDRFSAERTGGSVSTLTIQRTQQEDSAVYLCASSSLGAGNQPQHFGDGTRLSIL.

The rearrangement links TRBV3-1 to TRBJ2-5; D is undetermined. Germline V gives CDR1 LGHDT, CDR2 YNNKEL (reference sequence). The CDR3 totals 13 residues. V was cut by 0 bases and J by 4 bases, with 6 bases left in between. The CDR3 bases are TGTGCCAGCAGCCAAGATACGGGAGAGACCCAGTACTTC. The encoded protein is CASSQDTGETQYF.

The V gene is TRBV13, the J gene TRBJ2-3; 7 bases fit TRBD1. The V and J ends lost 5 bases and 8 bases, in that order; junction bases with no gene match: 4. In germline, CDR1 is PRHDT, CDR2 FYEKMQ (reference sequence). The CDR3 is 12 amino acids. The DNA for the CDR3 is TGTGCCAGCAGCGCACCAGGGGGTACGCAGTATTTT. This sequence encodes CASSAPGGTQYF.

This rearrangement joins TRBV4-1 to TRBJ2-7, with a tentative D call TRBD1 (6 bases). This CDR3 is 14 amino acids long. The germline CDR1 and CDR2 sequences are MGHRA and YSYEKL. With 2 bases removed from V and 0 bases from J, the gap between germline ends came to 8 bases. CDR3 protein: CASSQLTGSYEQYF. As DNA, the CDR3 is TGCGCCAGCAGCCAACTGACAGGCTCCTACGAGCAGTACTTC.

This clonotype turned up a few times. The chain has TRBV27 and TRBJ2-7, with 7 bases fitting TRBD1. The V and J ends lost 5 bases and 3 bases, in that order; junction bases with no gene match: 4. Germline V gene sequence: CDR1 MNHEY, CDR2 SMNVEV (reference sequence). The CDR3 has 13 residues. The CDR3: CASSIGTVYEQYF. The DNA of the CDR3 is TGTGCCAGCAGTATCGGGACAGTCTACGAGCAGTACTTC.

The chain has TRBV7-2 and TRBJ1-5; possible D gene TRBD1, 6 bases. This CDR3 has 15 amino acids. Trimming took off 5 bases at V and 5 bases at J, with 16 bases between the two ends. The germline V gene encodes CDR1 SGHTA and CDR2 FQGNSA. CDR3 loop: CASSPDSGVYQPQHF. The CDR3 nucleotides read TGTGCCAGCAGCCCAGATTCAGGGGTCTATCAGCCCCAGCATTTT.

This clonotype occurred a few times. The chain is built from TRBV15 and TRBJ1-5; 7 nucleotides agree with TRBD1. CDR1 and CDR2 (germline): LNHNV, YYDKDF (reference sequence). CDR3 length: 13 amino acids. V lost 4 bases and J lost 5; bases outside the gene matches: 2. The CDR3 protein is CATSTRGYQPQHF. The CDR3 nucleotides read TGTGCCACCAGCACCAGGGGGTATCAGCCCCAGCATTTT.

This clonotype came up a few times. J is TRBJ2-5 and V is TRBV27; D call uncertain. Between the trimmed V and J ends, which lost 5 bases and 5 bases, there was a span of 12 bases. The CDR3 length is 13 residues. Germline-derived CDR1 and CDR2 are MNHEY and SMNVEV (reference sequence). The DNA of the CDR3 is TGTGCCAGCAGTCACAGAGATGGGGAGACCCAGTACTTC. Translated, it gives CASSHRDGETQYF.

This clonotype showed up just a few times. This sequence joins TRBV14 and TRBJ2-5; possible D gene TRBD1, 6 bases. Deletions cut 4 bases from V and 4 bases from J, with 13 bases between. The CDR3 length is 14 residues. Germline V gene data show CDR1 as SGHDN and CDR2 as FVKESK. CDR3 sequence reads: CASSRGEGGETQYF. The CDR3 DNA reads TGTGCCAGCAGCCGTGGTGAAGGGGGAGAGACCCAGTACTTC.

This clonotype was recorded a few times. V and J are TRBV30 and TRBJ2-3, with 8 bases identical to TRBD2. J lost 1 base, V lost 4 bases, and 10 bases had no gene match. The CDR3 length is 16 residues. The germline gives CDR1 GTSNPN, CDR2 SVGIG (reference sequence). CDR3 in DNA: TGTGCCTGGAAATGGAGGTGGCGGGAGGGCACAGATACGCAGTATTTT. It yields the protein CAWKWRWREGTDTQYF.

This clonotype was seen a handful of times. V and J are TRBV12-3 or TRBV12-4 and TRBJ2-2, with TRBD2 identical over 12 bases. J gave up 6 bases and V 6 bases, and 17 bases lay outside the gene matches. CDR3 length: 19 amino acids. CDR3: CASSRRTSGAPGGAGELFF. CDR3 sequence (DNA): TGTGCCAGCAGCAGAAGGACTAGCGGGGCCCCAGGAGGAGCCGGGGAGCTGTTTTTT.

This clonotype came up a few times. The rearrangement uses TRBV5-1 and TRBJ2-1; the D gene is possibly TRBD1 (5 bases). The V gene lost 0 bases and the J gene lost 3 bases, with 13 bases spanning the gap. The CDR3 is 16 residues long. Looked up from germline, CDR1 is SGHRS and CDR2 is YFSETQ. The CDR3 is CASSLVAGPLYNEQFF. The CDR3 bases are TGCGCCAGCAGCTTGGTAGCAGGGCCCCTCTACAATGAGCAGTTCTTC.

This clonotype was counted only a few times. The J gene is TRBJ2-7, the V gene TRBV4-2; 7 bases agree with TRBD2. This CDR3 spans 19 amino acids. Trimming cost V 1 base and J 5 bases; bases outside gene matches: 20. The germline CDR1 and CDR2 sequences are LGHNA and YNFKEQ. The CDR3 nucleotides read TGTGCCAGCAGCCAAGGGTGGCCCTCGGAGGGAGGGCGCAAGGACGAGCAGTACTTC. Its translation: CASSQGWPSEGGRKDEQYF.